This TCR beta chain emerged from a study of T cells in localized non-small cell lung cancer. Method: immunoSEQ multiplex PCR; TCRdb's copy keeps in-frame clones and lacks some. The table lists 75,000 to 90,000 clones, approximately 84% of them singletons. This CDR3 has 16 amino acids. Germline values: CDR1 LNHDA, CDR2 SQIVND (reference sequence). The V gene lost 4 bases and the J gene lost 2 bases, with 15 bases spanning the gap. This TCR came from a man between 35 and 75 years old with stage I lung adenocarcinoma. The chain links TRBV19 to TRBJ2-1; D is unresolved. The sequencing used peripheral blood, collected before any cancer treatment. CDR3 sequence reads: CASSTPLGWAYNEQFF. In nucleotides, the CDR3 is TGTGCCAGTAGTACCCCTTTGGGGTGGGCCTACAATGAGCAGTTCTTC.